The following is a TCR beta chain sequence with its context. Under the authors' procedure: By means of reference gene primer amplification, nucleated cell counts were estimated. Assay used: immunoSEQ multiplex PCR; TCRdb lists only in-frame clones, some missing. Clone size and the V and J calls come from that table; the DNA yielded D and trimming. The top ten clones hold approximately 5.4% of a sample with over 200,000 clones, around 88% of them seen once. The data are from a study of blood T cell repertoires in COVID-19. Study-wide context: Donors in the United States, Italy and Spain gave samples during acute or convalescent COVID-19. Sources were T cells, B-cell-depleted T cells, or PBMCs; the material itself was cDNA or gDNA.

J gave up 1 base and V 4 bases, and 2 bases lay outside the gene matches. Germline CDR1 SGDLS, CDR2 YYNGEE. This CDR3 has 14 residues. The clonotype comes from an elderly man with acute or convalescent COVID-19. The chain is built from TRBV9 and TRBJ2-7, with 10 bases fitting TRBD1. The sample consisted of peripheral blood. DNA for the CDR3: TGTGCCAGCAGCCAGGGACAGGGGTCCTACGAGCAGTACTTC. Its protein is CASSQGQGSYEQYF.